These T cell receptor beta chains were read from a single sample in a study of cytomegalovirus exposure and HLA in healthy donors. Assay used: immunoSEQ multiplex PCR; TCRdb lists only in-frame clones, some missing. The sample is made up of 55,000 to 85,000 clones, and the top ten hold 1.5% to 2% of it. Material: PBMCs. These TCRs come from a woman aged 25 to 39 in good health and CMV-seronegative. Both conserved end residues are trimmed from each CDR3. Fields, in order: V gene, J gene, CDR3 protein.

TRBV6-6	TRBJ2-5	ATWGGSQETQY
TRBV10-3	TRBJ2-7	AISGVEAPYEQY
TRBV30	TRBJ2-7	AWSVPQRLAHEQY
TRBV5-1	TRBJ1-6	ASSAGQPGSPLH
TRBV28	TRBJ1-1	ASSSPRPDRAPRGAF
TRBV28	TRBJ1-4	ASSSRVWEKLF
TRBV11-2	TRBJ2-7	ASSLSPGHYEQY
TRBV27	TRBJ1-2	AIREGNGYT
TRBV7-9	TRBJ2-7	ASSPRQGIESYEQY
TRBV7-2	TRBJ1-4	ASSRSVVGSEKLF
TRBV7-2	TRBJ2-7	ASSLVGQGTYEQY
TRBV28	TRBJ1-3	ASLQGTENTIY
TRBV29-1	TRBJ2-3	SVENRGDTQY
TRBV28	TRBJ2-6	ASSLAGAGANVLT
TRBV30	TRBJ2-7	AWGQPVRYEQY
TRBV4-1	TRBJ1-5	ASSPVGSGNQPQH
TRBV30	TRBJ1-2	AWSSPGLANYGYT
TRBV5-1	TRBJ1-4	ASSAYRGRGEKLF
TRBV30	TRBJ2-1	ASQSGQLTYNEQF
TRBV5-4	TRBJ1-2	ASSLGQGRSYGYT
TRBV7-2	TRBJ2-3	ASSLGSGTDTQY
TRBV7-2	TRBJ1-5	ASSFALGREPQH
TRBV7-9	TRBJ2-1	ASSSLSLSYNEQF
TRBV4-1	TRBJ1-2	ASSQDVGTYYGYT
TRBV28	TRBJ1-2	ASSFGTGLYVNT
TRBV5-5	TRBJ1-5	ASSWGQGVNQPQH
TRBV5-1	TRBJ1-5	ASSNGQGDQPQH
TRBV4-1	TRBJ2-2	ASSQDWSYNGELF
TRBV30	TRBJ2-5	AGSRGGGGGETQY
TRBV27	TRBJ1-2	ASSSGNVGYT
TRBV7-8	TRBJ2-5	ASSSRGASRETQY
TRBV19	TRBJ2-7	ASSLQGGSEQY
TRBV7-9	TRBJ2-5	ASSLGLAGGETQY
TRBV18	TRBJ2-7	ASSRDSYEQY
TRBV6-1	TRBJ1-2	ASSLREGYT
TRBV7-8	TRBJ1-2	ASSLGADGYT
TRBV7-9	TRBJ2-2	ASRVAGADTGELF
TRBV25-1	TRBJ2-7	ASSEWSSGRASEQY
TRBV28	TRBJ2-7	ASSPGTSGSNEQY
TRBV30	TRBJ1-1	AWRRANTEAF
TRBV4-3	TRBJ2-3	ASSSAGGPGNTQY
TRBV27	TRBJ2-7	ASSLGLAAYEQY
TRBV7-9	TRBJ1-2	ASSLQGELDGYT
TRBV10-3	TRBJ1-2	ATGEPGNYGYT
TRBV6-5	TRBJ2-2	ASRSSGELF